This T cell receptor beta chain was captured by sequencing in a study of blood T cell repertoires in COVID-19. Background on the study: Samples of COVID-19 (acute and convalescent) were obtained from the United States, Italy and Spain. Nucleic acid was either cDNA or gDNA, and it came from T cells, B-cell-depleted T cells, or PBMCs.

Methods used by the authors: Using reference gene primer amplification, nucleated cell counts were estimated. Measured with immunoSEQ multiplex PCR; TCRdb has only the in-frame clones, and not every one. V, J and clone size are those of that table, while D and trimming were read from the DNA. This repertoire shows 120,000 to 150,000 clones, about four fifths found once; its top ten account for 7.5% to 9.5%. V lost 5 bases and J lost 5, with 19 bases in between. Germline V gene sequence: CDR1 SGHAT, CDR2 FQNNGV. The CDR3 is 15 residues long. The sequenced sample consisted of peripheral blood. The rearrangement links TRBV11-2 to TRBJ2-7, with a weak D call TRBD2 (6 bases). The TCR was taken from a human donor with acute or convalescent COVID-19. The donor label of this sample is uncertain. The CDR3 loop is CASSEETGTVNEQYF. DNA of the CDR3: TGTGCCAGCAGCGAGGAGACTGGGACTGTCAACGAGCAGTACTTC.